Presented here are 14 T cell receptor beta chains from one specimen sequenced in a study of blood T cells in healthy people across ages. It was with a sample-barcoded 5' primer and a J-beta primer mix that a second PCR of roughly 6 to 11 cycles was run. TCRdb re-derived calls from the 5' RACE reads in MiXCR, one entry per CDR3 protein. The table lists fewer than 2,000,000 distinct CDR3 sequences, 30% to 40% of them singletons, with 23% in the top ten. The specimen was blood. The receptors stem from a human donor in good health.

The chain couples TRBV4-1 to TRBJ2-7; D unclear. This CDR3 has 15 residues. The V and J ends lost 1 base and 0 bases respectively, with 10 bases between them. CDR1 is MGHRA and CDR2 is YSYEKL in the germline V gene. Here the CDR3 DNA reads TGCGCCAGCAGCCAAGGAGAGAAGGGCTCCTACGAGCAGTACTTC. This encodes CASSQGEKGSYEQYF.

The V gene is TRBV2, the J gene TRBJ2-1; TRBD1 agrees at 8 bases. Germline CDR1 SNHLY, CDR2 FYNNEI. The ends lost 5 bases at V and 5 bases at J; junction bases unmatched: 8. The CDR3 is made up of 15 amino acids. In DNA, the CDR3 is TGTGCCAGCAGTCCTCGGACAGGGACAAACAATGAGCAGTTCTTC. It is translated as CASSPRTGTNNEQFF. Variable domain in full (rest from reference TRBV2 and TRBJ2-1): EPEVTQTPSHQVTQMGQEVILRCVPISNHLYFYWYRQILGQKVEFLVSFYNNEISEKSEIFDDQFSVERPDGSNFTLKIRSTKLEDSAMYFCASSPRTGTNNEQFFGPGTRLTVL.

The rearrangement uses TRBV20-1 and TRBJ1-2; 7 bases align to TRBD1. This CDR3 is 14 amino acids long. Germline loops: CDR1 DFQATT, CDR2 SNEGSKA (reference sequence). Trimming removed 0 bases from V and 7 bases from J; junction bases left unmatched: 8. The CDR3 DNA is TGCAGTGCTAGAGAGGGGACAGTAGCCGGTGGCTACACCTTC. Translation gives CSAREGTVAGGYTF.

Details on this clonotype: The junction and the germline gene differ at one end; a read error may be behind it. The chain joins TRBV3-1 to TRBJ2-1, with no clear D. CDR1 is LGHDT, CDR2 YNNKEL, per germline (reference sequence). The CDR3 totals 14 residues. CDR3 bases: TGTGCCGGCAGCCAAGATACTCCGTACAATGAGCAGTTCTTC. This translates into CAGSQDTPYNEQFF.

V gene TRBV7-8 combines with J gene TRBJ1-5; D is possibly TRBD1 (5 bases). The CDR3 has 14 residues. Germline CDR1 SGHVS, CDR2 FQNEAQ. The ends were cut back, 7 bases at V and 0 bases at J, with 10 bases in the middle. CDR3 in amino acids: CASNPGLSNQPQHF. CDR3 bases: TGTGCCAGCAACCCGGGACTTAGCAATCAGCCCCAGCATTTT.

The chain combines TRBV7-8 with TRBJ2-3; the D is unclear. Trimming left V 0 bases short and J 3 bases short, with 16 bases between. Germline V gives CDR1 SGHVS, CDR2 FQNEAQ. This CDR3 has 17 residues. The CDR3, as DNA: TGTGCCAGCAGCTTAGCGAGTAAGAACCAGGTGACAGATACGCAGTATTTT. The encoded protein is CASSLASKNQVTDTQYF.

A few counts support this clonotype. The V gene is TRBV5-1, the J gene TRBJ2-7; D gene uncertain. There are 14 residues in the CDR3. The V and J ends lost 0 bases and 2 bases respectively, with 9 bases between them. CDR1 and CDR2 (germline): SGHRS, YFSETQ. The CDR3 protein is CASSLETHTYEQYF. Written as DNA, the CDR3 is TGCGCCAGCAGCTTGGAGACGCATACCTACGAGCAGTACTTC.

Concerning this clonotype itself: It may be a read error: a sequence one base away is much more abundant. This chain joins TRBV7-9 and TRBJ1-1; no clear D. Germline V gene sequence: CDR1 SEHNR, CDR2 FQNEAQ (reference sequence). The CDR3 is 13 residues long. Trimming pared 5 bases from V and 4 bases from J, leaving 11 bases between. The CDR3 sequence: CASSQNTGTEAFF. The CDR3 region has the DNA TGTGCCAGCAGCCAGAACACGGGCACTGAAGCTTTCTTT.

The J gene is TRBJ2-3, the V gene TRBV7-3; tentative D call: TRBD2 (6 bases). Germline CDR1 and CDR2: SGHTA and FQGTGA. The V gene lost 5 bases and the J gene lost 3 bases, with 15 bases spanning the gap. The length of the CDR3 is 15 residues. This CDR3 reads CASSSSGGLTDTQYF. The CDR3 bases are TGTGCCAGCAGCAGTAGCGGAGGGTTAACAGATACGCAGTATTTT.

This clonotype was seen a few times. This chain connects TRBV4-2 to TRBJ2-2; D may match TRBD1 or TRBD2 (5 bases each). CDR3 length equals 14 residues. Germline V gene sequence: CDR1 LGHNA, CDR2 YNFKEQ. The V gene lost 11 bases and the J gene lost 5 bases, with 18 bases spanning the gap. The CDR3 loop is CAPRDAWETGELFF. The CDR3 DNA reads TGTGCCCCTCGGGACGCCTGGGAAACCGGGGAGCTGTTTTTT.

The chain combines TRBV29-1 with TRBJ2-7; D assignment may be TRBD1 or TRBD2 (5 bases each). Germline values: CDR1 SQVTM, CDR2 ANQGSEA. The V end was cut by 3 bases, the J end by 1 base, with 10 bases between. This CDR3 is built from 13 residues. The DNA of the CDR3 is TGCAGCGTTGAGGGGGATGCGTCCTACGAGCAGTACTTC. This gives the protein CSVEGDASYEQYF.

This clonotype was seen only a few times. The chain's CDR3 is CSVEVLQGWNTEAFF. DNA for the CDR3: TGCAGCGTTGAAGTTTTACAGGGATGGAACACTGAAGCTTTCTTT. V and J are TRBV29-1 and TRBJ1-1; D is perhaps TRBD1 (6 bases). The ends were cut back, 1 base at V and 1 base at J, with 13 bases in the middle. The CDR3 has 15 amino acids. CDR1 is SQVTM, CDR2 ANQGSEA, per germline. The variable domain in full, completed from reference TRBV29-1 and TRBJ1-1, reads SAVISQKPSRDICQRGTSLTIQCQVDSQVTMMFWYRQQPGQSLTLIATANQGSEATYESGFVIDKFPISRPNLTFSTLTVSNMSPEDSSIYLCSVEVLQGWNTEAFFGQGTRLTVV.

The table lists this clonotype with many counts. The V gene is TRBV10-3, the J gene TRBJ2-1; 11 nucleotides agree with TRBD2. The germline CDR1 and CDR2 sequences are ENHRY and SYGVKD. CDR3 length equals 17 residues. V was clipped by 0 bases and J by 4 bases; unmatched bases: 5. DNA for the CDR3: TGTGCCATCAGTGAGTCAGGAGGACTAGCGGGTTACAATGAGCAGTTCTTC. Translated: CAISESGGLAGYNEQFF.

In this sample, this clonotype turned up a few times. V is TRBV7-2 and J is TRBJ2-7; D call uncertain. V was shortened by 2 bases and J by 5 bases, with 10 bases between the two germline ends. Germline-derived CDR1 and CDR2 are SGHTA and FQGNSA. The length of the CDR3 is 13 residues. CDR3 in DNA: TGTGCCAGCAGCTTATCGGCGCAGGACGAGCAGTACTTC. Protein: CASSLSAQDEQYF.